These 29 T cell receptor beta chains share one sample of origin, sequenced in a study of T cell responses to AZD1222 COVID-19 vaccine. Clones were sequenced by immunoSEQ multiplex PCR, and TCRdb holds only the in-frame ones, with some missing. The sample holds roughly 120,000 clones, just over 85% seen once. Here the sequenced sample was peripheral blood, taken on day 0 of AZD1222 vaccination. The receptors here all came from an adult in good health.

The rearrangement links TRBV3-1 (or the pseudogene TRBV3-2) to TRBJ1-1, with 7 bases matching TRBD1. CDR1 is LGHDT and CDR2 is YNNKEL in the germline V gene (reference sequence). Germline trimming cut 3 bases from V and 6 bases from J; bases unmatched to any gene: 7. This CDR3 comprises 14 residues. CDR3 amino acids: CASSHIDRAAEAFF. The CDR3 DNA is TGTGCCAGCAGCCACATAGACAGGGCGGCTGAAGCTTTCTTT.

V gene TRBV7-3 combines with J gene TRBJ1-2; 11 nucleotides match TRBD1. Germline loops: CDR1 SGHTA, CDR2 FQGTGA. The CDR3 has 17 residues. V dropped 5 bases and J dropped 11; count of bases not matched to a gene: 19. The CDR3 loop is CASSPGQGARGGMRYTF. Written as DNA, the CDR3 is TGTGCCAGCAGCCCCGGACAGGGGGCCCGAGGGGGTATGCGGTACACCTTC.

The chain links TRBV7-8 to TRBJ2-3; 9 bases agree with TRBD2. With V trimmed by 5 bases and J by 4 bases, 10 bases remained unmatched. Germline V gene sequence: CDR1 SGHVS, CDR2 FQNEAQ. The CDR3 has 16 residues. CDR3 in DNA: TGTGCCAGCAGCATAGGGTTTAGCGGGGGCGCAGATACGCAGTATTTT. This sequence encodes CASSIGFSGGADTQYF.

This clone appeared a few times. CDR3 DNA sequence: TGTGCCAGCAGCCAAAGGGGGAACACCGGGGAGCTGTTTTTT. Translated: CASSQRGNTGELFF. This chain uses TRBV3-1 (or the pseudogene TRBV3-2) with TRBJ2-2; perhaps TRBD1 as D (5 bases). The CDR3 loop spans 14 amino acids. The V end was cut by 2 bases, the J end by 1 base, with 5 bases between. Germline assignment: CDR1 LGHDT and CDR2 YNNKEL (reference sequence).

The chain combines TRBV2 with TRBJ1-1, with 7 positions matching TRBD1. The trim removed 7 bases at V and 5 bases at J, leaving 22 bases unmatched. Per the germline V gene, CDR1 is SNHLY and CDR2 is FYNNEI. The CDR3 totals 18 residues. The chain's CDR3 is CASIWGGDSLPPKTEAFF. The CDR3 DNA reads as TGTGCCAGCATCTGGGGTGGGGACAGTTTACCCCCGAAGACTGAAGCTTTCTTT. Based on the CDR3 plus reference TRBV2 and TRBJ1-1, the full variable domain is EPEVTQTPSHQVTQMGQEVILRCVPISNHLYFYWYRQILGQKVEFLVSFYNNEISEKSEIFDDQFSVERPDGSNFTLKIRSTKLEDSAMYFCASIWGGDSLPPKTEAFFGQGTRLTVV.

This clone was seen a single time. The DNA of the CDR3 is TGTGCCAGCAACTTCCCGCGGGGGGGAGGATACGAGCAGTACTTC. Residues: CASNFPRGGGYEQYF. The chain employs TRBV7-9 and TRBJ2-7; 9 bases are a match to TRBD2. This CDR3 spans 15 amino acids. Germline lookup yields CDR1 SEHNR and CDR2 FQNEAQ (reference sequence). The trim removed 7 bases at V and 4 bases at J, leaving 11 bases unmatched.

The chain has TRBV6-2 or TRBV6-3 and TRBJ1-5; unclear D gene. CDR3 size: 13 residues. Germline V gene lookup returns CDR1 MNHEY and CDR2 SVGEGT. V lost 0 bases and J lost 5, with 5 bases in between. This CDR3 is CASSYSGYQPQHF. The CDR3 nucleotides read TGTGCCAGCAGTTACTCGGGTTATCAGCCCCAGCATTTT.

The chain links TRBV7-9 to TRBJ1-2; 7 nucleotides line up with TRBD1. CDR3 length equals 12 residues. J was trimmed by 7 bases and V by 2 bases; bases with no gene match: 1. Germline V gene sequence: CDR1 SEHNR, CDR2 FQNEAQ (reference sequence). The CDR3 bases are TGTGCCAGCAGCTTAACAGGGGTTGGCTACACCTTC. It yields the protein CASSLTGVGYTF.

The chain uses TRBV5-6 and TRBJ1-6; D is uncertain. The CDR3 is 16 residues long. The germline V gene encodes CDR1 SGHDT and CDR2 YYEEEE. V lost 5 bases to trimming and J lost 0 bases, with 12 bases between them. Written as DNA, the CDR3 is TGTGCCAGCAGGGCCCTCCGGGGCTCCTATAATTCACCCCTCCACTTT. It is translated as CASRALRGSYNSPLHF.

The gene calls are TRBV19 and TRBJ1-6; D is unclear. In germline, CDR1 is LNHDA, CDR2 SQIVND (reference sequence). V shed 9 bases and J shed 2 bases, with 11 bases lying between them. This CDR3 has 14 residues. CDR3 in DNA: TGTGCCAGCCGCTCCGACACCTATAATTCACCCCTCCACTTT. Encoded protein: CASRSDTYNSPLHF. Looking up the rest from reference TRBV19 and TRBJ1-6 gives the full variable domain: DGGITQSPKYLFRKEGQNVTLSCEQNLNHDAMYWYRQDPGQGLRLIYYSQIVNDFQKGDIAEGYSVSREKKESFPLTVTSAQKNPTAFYLCASRSDTYNSPLHFGNGTRLTVT.

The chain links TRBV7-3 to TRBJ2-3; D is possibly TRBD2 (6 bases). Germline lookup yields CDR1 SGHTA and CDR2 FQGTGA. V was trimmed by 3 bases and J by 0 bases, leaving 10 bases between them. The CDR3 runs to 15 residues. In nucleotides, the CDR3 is TGTGCCAGCAGCTTCCGCCTAGCGAGCACAGATACGCAGTATTTT. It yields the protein CASSFRLASTDTQYF.

The DNA of the CDR3 is TGTGCCAGCAGTTACTCGAGGGCAGGGGGCCGGTATGGCTACACCTTC. It codes for CASSYSRAGGRYGYTF. V gene TRBV6-5 combines with J gene TRBJ1-2, with 8 nucleotides matching TRBD1. V was pared by 0 bases and J by 5 bases, with 8 bases of the junction left unmatched. This CDR3 spans 16 amino acids. Per the germline V gene, CDR1 is MNHEY and CDR2 is SVGAGI.

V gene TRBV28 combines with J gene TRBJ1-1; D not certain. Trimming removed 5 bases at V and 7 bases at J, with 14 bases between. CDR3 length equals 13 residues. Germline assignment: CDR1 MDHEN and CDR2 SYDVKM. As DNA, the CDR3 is TGTGCCAGCAGTCTCTCGATGGGGAATGAAGCTTTCTTT. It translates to CASSLSMGNEAFF. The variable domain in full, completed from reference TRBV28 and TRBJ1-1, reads DVKVTQSSRYLVKRTGEKVFLECVQDMDHENMFWYRQDPGLGLRLIYFSYDVKMKEKGDIPEGYSVSREKKERFSLILESASTNQTSMYLCASSLSMGNEAFFGQGTRLTVV.

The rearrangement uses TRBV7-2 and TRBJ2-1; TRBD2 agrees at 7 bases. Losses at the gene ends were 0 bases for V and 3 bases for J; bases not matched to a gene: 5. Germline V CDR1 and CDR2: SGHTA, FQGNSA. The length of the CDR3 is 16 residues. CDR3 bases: TGTGCCAGCAGCTTAGCGTTTGGCGGGGGCTACAATGAGCAGTTCTTC. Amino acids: CASSLAFGGGYNEQFF.

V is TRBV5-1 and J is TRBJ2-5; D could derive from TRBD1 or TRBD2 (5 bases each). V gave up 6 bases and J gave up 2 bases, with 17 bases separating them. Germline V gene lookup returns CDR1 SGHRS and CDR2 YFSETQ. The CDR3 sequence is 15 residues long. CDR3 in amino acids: CASTDVQGVQETQYF. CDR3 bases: TGCGCCAGCACCGATGTTCAGGGAGTACAAGAGACCCAGTACTTC.

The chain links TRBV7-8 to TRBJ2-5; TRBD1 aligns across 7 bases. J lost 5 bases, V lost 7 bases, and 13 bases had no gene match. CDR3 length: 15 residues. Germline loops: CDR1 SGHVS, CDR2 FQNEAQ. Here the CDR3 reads CASMEKGASRETQYF. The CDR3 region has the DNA TGTGCCAGCATGGAGAAGGGGGCTAGTAGGGAGACCCAGTACTTC. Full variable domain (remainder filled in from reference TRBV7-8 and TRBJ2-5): GAGVSQSPRYKVAKRGQDVALRCDPISGHVSLFWYQQALGQGPEFLTYFQNEAQLDKSGLPSDRFFAERPEGSVSTLKIQRTQQEDSAVYLCASMEKGASRETQYFGPGTRLLVL.

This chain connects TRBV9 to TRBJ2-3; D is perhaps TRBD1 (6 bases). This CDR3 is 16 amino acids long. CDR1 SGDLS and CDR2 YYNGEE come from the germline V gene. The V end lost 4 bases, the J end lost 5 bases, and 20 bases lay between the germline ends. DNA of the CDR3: TGTGCCAGCAGCCCCCGTCATGGGGGCGATGGAGATACGCAGTATTTT. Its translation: CASSPRHGGDGDTQYF. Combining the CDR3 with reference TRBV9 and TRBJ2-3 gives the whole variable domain DSGVTQTPKHLITATGQRVTLRCSPRSGDLSVYWYQQSLDQGLQFLIQYYNGEERAKGNILERFSAQQFPDLHSELNLSSLELGDSALYFCASSPRHGGDGDTQYFGPGTRLTVL.

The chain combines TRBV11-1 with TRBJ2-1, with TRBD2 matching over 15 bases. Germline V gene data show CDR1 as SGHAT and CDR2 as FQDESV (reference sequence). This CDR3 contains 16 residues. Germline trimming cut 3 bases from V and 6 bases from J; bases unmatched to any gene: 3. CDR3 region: CASSFGLAGGSNEQFF. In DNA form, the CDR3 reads TGTGCCAGCAGCTTCGGACTAGCGGGGGGGTCCAATGAGCAGTTCTTC.

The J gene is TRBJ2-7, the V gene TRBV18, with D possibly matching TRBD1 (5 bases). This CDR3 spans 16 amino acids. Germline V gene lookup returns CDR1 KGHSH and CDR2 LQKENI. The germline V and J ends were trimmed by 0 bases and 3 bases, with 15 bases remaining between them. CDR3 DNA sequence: TGTGCCAGCTCACCACCGAGCAGTCAGGGAAGCTACGAGCAGTACTTC. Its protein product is CASSPPSSQGSYEQYF.

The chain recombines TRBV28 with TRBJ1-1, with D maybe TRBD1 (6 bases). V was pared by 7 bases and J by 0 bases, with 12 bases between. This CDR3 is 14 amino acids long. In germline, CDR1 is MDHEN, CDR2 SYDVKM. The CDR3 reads CASITGQMNTEAFF. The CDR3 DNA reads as TGTGCCAGCATCACCGGACAGATGAACACTGAAGCTTTCTTT.

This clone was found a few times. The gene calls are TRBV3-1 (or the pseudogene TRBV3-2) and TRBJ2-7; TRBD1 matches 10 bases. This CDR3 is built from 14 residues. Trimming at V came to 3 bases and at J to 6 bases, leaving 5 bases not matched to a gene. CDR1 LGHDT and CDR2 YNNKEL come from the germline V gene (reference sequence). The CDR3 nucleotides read TGTGCCAGCAGCCAGGGACAGGGGCCAGGCGAGCAGTACTTC. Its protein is CASSQGQGPGEQYF.

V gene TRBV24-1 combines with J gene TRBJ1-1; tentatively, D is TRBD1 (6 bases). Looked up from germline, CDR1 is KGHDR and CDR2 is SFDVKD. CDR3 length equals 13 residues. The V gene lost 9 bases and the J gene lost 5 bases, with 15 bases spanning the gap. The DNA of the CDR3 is TGTGCCACCCGTGGGAGGAGGGGGACTGAAGCTTTCTTT. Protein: CATRGRRGTEAFF.

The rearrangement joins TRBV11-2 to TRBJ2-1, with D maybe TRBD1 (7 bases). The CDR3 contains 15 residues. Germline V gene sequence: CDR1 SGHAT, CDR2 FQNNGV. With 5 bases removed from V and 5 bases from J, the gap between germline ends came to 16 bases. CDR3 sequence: CASSRRGQGNNEQFF. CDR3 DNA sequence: TGTGCCAGCAGCCGGAGGGGGCAGGGGAACAATGAGCAGTTCTTC.

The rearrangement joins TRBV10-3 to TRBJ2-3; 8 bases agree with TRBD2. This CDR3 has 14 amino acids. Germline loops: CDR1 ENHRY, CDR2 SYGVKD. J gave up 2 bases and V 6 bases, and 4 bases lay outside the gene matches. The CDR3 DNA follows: TGTGCCATCAGGGATAGCGGGGCCACAGATACGCAGTATTTT. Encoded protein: CAIRDSGATDTQYF.

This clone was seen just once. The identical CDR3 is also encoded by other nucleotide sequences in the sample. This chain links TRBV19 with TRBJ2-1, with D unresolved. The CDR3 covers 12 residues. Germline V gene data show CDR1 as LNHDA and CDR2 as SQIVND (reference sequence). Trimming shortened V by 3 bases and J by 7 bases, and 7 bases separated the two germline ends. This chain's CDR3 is CASSIPGNEQFF. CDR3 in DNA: TGTGCCAGTAGTATTCCCGGGAATGAGCAGTTCTTC. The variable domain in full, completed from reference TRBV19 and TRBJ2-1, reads DGGITQSPKYLFRKEGQNVTLSCEQNLNHDAMYWYRQDPGQGLRLIYYSQIVNDFQKGDIAEGYSVSREKKESFPLTVTSAQKNPTAFYLCASSIPGNEQFFGPGTRLTVL.

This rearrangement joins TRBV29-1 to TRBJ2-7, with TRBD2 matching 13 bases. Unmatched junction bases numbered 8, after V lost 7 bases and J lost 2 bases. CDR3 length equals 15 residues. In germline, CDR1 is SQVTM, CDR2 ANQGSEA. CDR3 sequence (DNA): TGCAGCGCCCGGACAGGGACTAGCGGGGCCTACGAGCAGTACTTC. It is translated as CSARTGTSGAYEQYF.

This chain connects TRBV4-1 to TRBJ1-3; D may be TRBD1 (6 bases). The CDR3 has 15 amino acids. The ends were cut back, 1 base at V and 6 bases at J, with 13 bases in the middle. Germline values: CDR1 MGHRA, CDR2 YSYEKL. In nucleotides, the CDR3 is TGCGCCAGCAGCCAAGGTCAACAGGGCAAAAACACCATATATTTT. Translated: CASSQGQQGKNTIYF.

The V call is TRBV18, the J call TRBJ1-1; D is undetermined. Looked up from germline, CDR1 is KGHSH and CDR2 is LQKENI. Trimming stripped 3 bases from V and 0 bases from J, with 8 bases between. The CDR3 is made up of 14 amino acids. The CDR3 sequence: CASSPGRLNTEAFF. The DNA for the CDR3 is TGTGCCAGCTCACCGGGCAGATTGAACACTGAAGCTTTCTTT.

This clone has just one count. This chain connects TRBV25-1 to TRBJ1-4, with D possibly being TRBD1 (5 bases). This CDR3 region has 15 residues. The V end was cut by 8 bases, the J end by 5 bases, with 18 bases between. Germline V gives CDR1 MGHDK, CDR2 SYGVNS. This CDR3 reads CASSSFGAPNEKLFF. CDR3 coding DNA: TGTGCCAGCTCCTCCTTCGGGGCGCCGAATGAAAAACTGTTTTTT.